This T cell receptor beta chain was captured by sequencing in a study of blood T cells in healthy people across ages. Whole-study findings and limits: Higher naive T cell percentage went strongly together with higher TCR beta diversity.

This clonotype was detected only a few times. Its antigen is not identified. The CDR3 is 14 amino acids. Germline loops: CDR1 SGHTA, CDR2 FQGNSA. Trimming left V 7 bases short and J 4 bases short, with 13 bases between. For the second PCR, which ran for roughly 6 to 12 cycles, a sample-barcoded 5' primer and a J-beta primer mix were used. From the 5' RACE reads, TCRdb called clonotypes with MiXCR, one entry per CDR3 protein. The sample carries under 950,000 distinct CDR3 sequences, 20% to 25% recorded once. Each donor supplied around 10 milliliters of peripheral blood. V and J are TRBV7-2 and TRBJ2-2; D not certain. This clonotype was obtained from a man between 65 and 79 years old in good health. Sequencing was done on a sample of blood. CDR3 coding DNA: TGTGCCAGCACCAAAAAGGAGCCCACCGGGGAGCTGTTTTTT. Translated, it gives CASTKKEPTGELFF.